This entry features one T cell receptor beta chain sequence. Its antigen is still unknown. The sample originates from a study of T cell responses to AZD1222 COVID-19 vaccine. Findings of the study overall: Among the donors, most were white British and more were female, and clonal diversity was possibly underestimated.

The method was immunoSEQ multiplex PCR; TCRdb's version includes in-frame clones alone and lacks a portion of them. This table holds 100,000 to 150,000 clones, around 90% found once. CDR3 length equals 15 residues. V was pared by 0 bases and J by 3 bases, with 11 bases between. Germline assignment: CDR1 MNHEY and CDR2 SMNVEV (reference sequence). The sample here was peripheral blood, taken 28 days after the second AZD1222 dose. V is TRBV27 and J is TRBJ1-1; possibly TRBD1 for D (6 bases). The sequence derives from an adult who received the AZD1222 COVID-19 vaccine. CDR3 in amino acids: CASSLSRGMDTEAFF. CDR3 DNA: TGTGCCAGCAGTTTATCTAGGGGGATGGACACTGAAGCTTTCTTT.